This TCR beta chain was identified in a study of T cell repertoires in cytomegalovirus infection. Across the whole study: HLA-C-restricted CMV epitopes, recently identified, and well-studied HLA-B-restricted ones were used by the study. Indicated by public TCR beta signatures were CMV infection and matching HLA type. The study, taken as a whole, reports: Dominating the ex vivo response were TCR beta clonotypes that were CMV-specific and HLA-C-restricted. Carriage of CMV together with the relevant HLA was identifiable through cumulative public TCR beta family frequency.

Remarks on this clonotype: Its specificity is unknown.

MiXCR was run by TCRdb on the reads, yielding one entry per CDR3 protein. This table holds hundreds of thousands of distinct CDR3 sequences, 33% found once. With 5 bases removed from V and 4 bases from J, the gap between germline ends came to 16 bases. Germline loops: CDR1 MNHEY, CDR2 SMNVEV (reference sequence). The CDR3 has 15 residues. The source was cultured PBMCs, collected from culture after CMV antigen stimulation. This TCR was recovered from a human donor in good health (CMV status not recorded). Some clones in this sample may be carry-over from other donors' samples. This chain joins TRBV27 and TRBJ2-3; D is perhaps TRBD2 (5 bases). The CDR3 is CASSRAGFSADTQYF. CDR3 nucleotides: TGTGCCAGCAGTCGGGCCGGCTTTAGCGCAGATACGCAGTATTTT.